What follows describes a single T cell receptor beta chain. V lost 2 bases and J lost 2, with 12 bases in between. Germline assignment: CDR1 MNHEY and CDR2 SVGAGI. The CDR3 length is 16 residues. Only in-frame clones appear in the TCRdb table, and some are missing; sequencing was by immunoSEQ multiplex PCR. The table lists 200,000 to 300,000 clones, 70% to 75% of them singletons. This sample is drawn from a study of blood T cell repertoires in COVID-19. The overall study: T cells, B-cell-depleted T cells, or PBMCs supplied cDNA or gDNA.

This TCR derives from a woman at least 80 years old with acute or convalescent COVID-19. Sequencing was performed on peripheral blood. The rearrangement joins TRBV6-5 to TRBJ2-2; D gene unclear. CDR3 protein: CASSYEFTVNTGELFF. CDR3 DNA: TGTGCCAGCAGTTACGAGTTTACGGTTAACACCGGGGAGCTGTTTTTT.